Sequencing of this T cell receptor (beta chain) was carried out in a study of OX40 agonist ivuxolimab in advanced cancers. For the study at large: Partial responses were achieved by three patients, of whom one had hepatocellular carcinoma and two had cutaneous melanoma.

Measured with immunoSEQ multiplex PCR; TCRdb has only the in-frame clones, and not every one. The data contain about 68,000 clones, 91% of them singletons. Whole-study findings and limits: Part of the nonresponder group also had normalized T-cell clonal expansion that was low. Expanded clones were, on average, more numerous in CD8+ T cells than in CD4+.

CDR1 and CDR2 from the germline V gene are LNHDA and SQIVND (reference sequence). The CDR3 has 14 amino acids. Trimming pared 4 bases from V and 0 bases from J, leaving 7 bases between. With regard to this clone: Its target is not known.

The starting material was CD4+ or CD8+ T cells sorted from blood, obtained in a trial of the OX40 agonist ivuxolimab. The clonotype comes from an adult with an advanced solid tumor such as melanoma, head and neck, liver or kidney cancer. The V and J genes are TRBV19 and TRBJ2-1, with D perhaps TRBD1 (5 bases). CDR3 bases: TGTGCCAGTAGTACAACAGGCTCCTACAATGAGCAGTTCTTC. This encodes CASSTTGSYNEQFF.